A selection of T cell receptor beta chains follows, all from one sample in a study of cytomegalovirus exposure and HLA in healthy donors. TCRdb's copy holds only in-frame clones and misses some; the assay was immunoSEQ multiplex PCR. The repertoire holds around 28,000 clones, with around nine tenths as singletons. Input material: PBMCs. Source of these receptors: a boy aged 5-17 years in good health and CMV-seronegative. CDR3s include the opening cysteine and the closing phenylalanine or tryptophan. D genes are given only for firm matches. Clone size is given for some rows only: seen once, a few or many times, or a class if the clone is expanded.

d_gene	v_gene	abundance	j_gene	CDR3nt	CDR3aa
TRBD1	TRBV6-5	-	TRBJ1-2	TGTGCCAGCAGGACAGGGGGTAGGAATGGCTACACCTTC	CASRTGGRNGYTF
-	TRBV19	-	TRBJ2-7	TGTGCCAGTAGACCGCCGGGACAAGGGACCTCCGAGCAGTACTTC	CASRPPGQGTSEQYF
TRBD1	TRBV7-8	-	TRBJ1-5	TGTGCCAGCAGCTTAGGAAGGACAGGGAGGAACAATCAGCCCCAGCATTTT	CASSLGRTGRNNQPQHF
TRBD1	TRBV19	-	TRBJ2-7	TGTGCCAGTAGTATGGGGGACAGCTCCTACGAGCAGTACTTC	CASSMGDSSYEQYF
TRBD2	TRBV11-2	-	TRBJ2-7	TGTGCCAGCAGCCGCGGGGGGTCCTACGAGCAGTACTTC	CASSRGGSYEQYF
-	TRBV19	-	TRBJ1-5	TGTGCCAGTAGTATAGTGGATGCCCCCGGGCAGCCCCAGCATTTT	CASSIVDAPGQPQHF
-	TRBV25-1	once	TRBJ2-5	TGTGCCAGCAGTGCCATAGGGGTATATAAGAACTTC	CASSAIGVYKNF
-	TRBV25-1	-	TRBJ1-4	TGTGCCAGCAGTCGAAACGTAGAAAGACTGTTTTTT	CASSRNVERLFF
TRBD2	TRBV6-4	few	TRBJ2-3	TGTGCCAGCAGCCGGGGGGGCGGAGCAGATACGCAGTATTTT	CASSRGGGADTQYF
-	TRBV7-3	few	TRBJ1-6	TGTGCCAGCAGCCTCCAGGGGTCGGGTTCACCCCTCCACTTT	CASSLQGSGSPLHF
-	TRBV5-4	-	TRBJ2-4	TGTGCCAGCAGCTTGGCCGGGACACCCAAAAACATTCAGTACTTC	CASSLAGTPKNIQYF
TRBD2	TRBV5-5	-	TRBJ2-1	TGTGCCAGCAGCTTGGTTGCTAGCGGGGGGGCATATGAGCAGTTCTTC	CASSLVASGGAYEQFF
TRBD2	TRBV19	-	TRBJ2-1	TGTGCCAGTAGTATGAGGTTCGGGACTAGCGGGGGGGCCGTTGAGCAGTTCTTC	CASSMRFGTSGGAVEQFF
TRBD2	TRBV9	-	TRBJ2-3	TGTGCCAGCACCGCGCCTAGCGGGGGGGCCTGTACGCAGTATTTT	CASTAPSGGACTQYF
TRBD2	TRBV9	-	TRBJ2-1	TGTGCCAGCAGCGTAGGGACTAGCGGGGGTTACAATGAGCAGTTCTTC	CASSVGTSGGYNEQFF
TRBD1	TRBV5-5	-	TRBJ2-1	TGTGCCAGCAGCTTGTTAGTTGTCAGGGGGCTCGGATTGGGGAATGAGCAGTTCTTC	CASSLLVVRGLGLGNEQFF
-	TRBV11-2	-	TRBJ2-1	TGTGCCAGCAGCTTACAGTTACAGTCTAATCGGGAGCAGTTCTTC	CASSLQLQSNREQFF
TRBD2	TRBV4-2	-	TRBJ2-1	TGTGCCAGCAGCCAAGGGTTGATGGGACTAGCGTACAATGAGCAGTTCTTC	CASSQGLMGLAYNEQFF
TRBD1	TRBV27	-	TRBJ2-5	TGTGCCAGCAGTATAAGGGGCCCCAGGGGGCGGGAGACCCAGTACTTC	CASSIRGPRGRETQYF
TRBD1	TRBV7-6	-	TRBJ1-2	TGTGCCAGCAGCTCCGGACAGGGGGATGGCTACACCTTC	CASSSGQGDGYTF
TRBD1	TRBV25-1	-	TRBJ2-3	TGTGCCAGCGATGGAAGCGGACAGGGGGCGGGAGATACGCAGTATTTT	CASDGSGQGAGDTQYF
-	TRBV12-2	-	TRBJ1-1	TGTGCAAGTCGCTTAGCTGGGGGCGGTGAAGCTTTCTTT	CASRLAGGGEAFF
TRBD2	TRBV23-1	-	TRBJ2-2	TGCGCCAGCAGTCGGGGCGGGGGGCTTTTGAACACCGGGGAGCTGTTTTTT	CASSRGGGLLNTGELFF
-	TRBV7-8	-	TRBJ2-3	TGTGCCAGCAGCGCCCAGGGGGCGGGGGAGTTTTGGAGCACAGATACGCAGTATTTT	CASSAQGAGEFWSTDTQYF
TRBD1	TRBV27	-	TRBJ2-1	TGTGCCAGCACTTGGTTGGGGACAGGTGTTTCCTACAATGAGCAGTTCTTC	CASTWLGTGVSYNEQFF
TRBD1	TRBV4-2	-	TRBJ2-5	TGTGCCAGCAGCCAACACCCGGGACAGGGGGACGAAGAGACCCAGTACTTC	CASSQHPGQGDEETQYF
TRBD1	TRBV19	-	TRBJ1-1	TGTGCCAGCGGGGACAGCTTGAACACTGAAGCTTTCTTT	CASGDSLNTEAFF
TRBD2	TRBV27	-	TRBJ2-1	TGTGCCAGCAGTTCCCCATGGACTAGCGGGGAATTCAATGAGCAGTTCTTC	CASSSPWTSGEFNEQFF
TRBD2	TRBV7-6	once	TRBJ2-7	TGTGCCAGCAGCCCAATAGCGGGGACCCACGAGCAGTACTTC	CASSPIAGTHEQYF
TRBD1	TRBV11-2	-	TRBJ1-1	TGTGCCAGCAGCTTCGAGTCGACAGGGCGGACTGAAGCTTTCTTT	CASSFESTGRTEAFF
-	TRBV7-3	-	TRBJ2-5	TGTGCCAGCAGTCAGTGGGGGGGCCTAGAGACCCAGTACTTC	CASSQWGGLETQYF
-	TRBV4-1	few	TRBJ2-1	TGCGCCAGCAGCCAAGAGAGACTTAACAATGAGCAGTTCTTC	CASSQERLNNEQFF
TRBD1	TRBV4-3	-	TRBJ2-2	TGCGCCAGCAGCCAAGAGTTGGACAGGGTCGCCGGGGAGCTGTTTTTT	CASSQELDRVAGELFF